These T cell receptor beta chains were read from a single sample in a study of T cell changes during pregnancy in multiple sclerosis. Sequencing was performed with immunoSEQ multiplex PCR; in TCRdb, only in-frame clones are kept and a portion is missing. This table holds 25,000 to 35,000 clones, about nine tenths found once. Sequenced material: CD8+ T cells from peripheral blood mononuclear cells, taken before pregnancy. The receptors shown here come from a female donor with multiple sclerosis, enrolled in a pregnancy study. CDR3s include the opening cysteine and the closing phenylalanine or tryptophan. D genes are given only for firm matches. The size of a clone is reported for some rows only, either as once, few or many, or as a class for expanded clones.

j_call: TRBJ2-1
v_call: TRBV29-1
clone_size: once
d_call: -
cdr3_nt: TGCAGCGTAGATCACCAGGATGGGAATGAGCAGTTCTTC
cdr3_aa: CSVDHQDGNEQFF

j_call: TRBJ2-7
v_call: TRBV27
clone_size: -
d_call: TRBD2
cdr3_nt: TGTGCCAGCAGCAACATGGGGGGGGGCTACGAGCAGTACTTC
cdr3_aa: CASSNMGGGYEQYF

j_call: TRBJ2-1
v_call: TRBV6-4
clone_size: -
d_call: -
cdr3_nt: TGTGCCAGCAGTGACGACAGCCACAATGAGCAGTTCTTC
cdr3_aa: CASSDDSHNEQFF

j_call: TRBJ2-5
v_call: TRBV7-8
clone_size: -
d_call: -
cdr3_nt: TGTGCCAGCAGCTTAGTGCAGATCCAAGAGACCCAGTACTTC
cdr3_aa: CASSLVQIQETQYF

j_call: TRBJ2-7
v_call: TRBV14
clone_size: -
d_call: TRBD1
cdr3_nt: TGTGCCAGCAGCCCCTCTCAAGGAGGCAGGGGGAAGGAGCAGTACTTC
cdr3_aa: CASSPSQGGRGKEQYF

j_call: TRBJ2-7
v_call: TRBV13
clone_size: -
d_call: TRBD2
cdr3_nt: TGTGCCAGCAGCCACACTAGCGGGGGCTACGAGCAGTACTTC
cdr3_aa: CASSHTSGGYEQYF

j_call: TRBJ2-7
v_call: TRBV10-1
clone_size: -
d_call: -
cdr3_nt: TGCGCCAGCAGCACAAGTCTGGCCTCCTACGAGCAGTACTTC
cdr3_aa: CASSTSLASYEQYF

j_call: TRBJ2-5
v_call: TRBV4-3
clone_size: once
d_call: TRBD2
cdr3_nt: TGCGCCAGCAGCCAAGCTCTACTAGCGGAAGAGACCCAGTACTTC
cdr3_aa: CASSQALLAEETQYF

j_call: TRBJ1-2
v_call: TRBV27
clone_size: -
d_call: TRBD1
cdr3_nt: TGTGCCAGCAGTTTGGGGACAGGGTATGGCTACACCTTC
cdr3_aa: CASSLGTGYGYTF

j_call: TRBJ2-1
v_call: TRBV2
clone_size: -
d_call: -
cdr3_nt: TGTGCCAGTCATACGGGTGACGAATCCTACAATGAGCAGTTCTTC
cdr3_aa: CASHTGDESYNEQFF

j_call: TRBJ1-4
v_call: TRBV5-1
clone_size: medium-sized
d_call: TRBD1
cdr3_nt: TGCGCCAGCAGCTGGGAACAGGGGGCGGAGGATGAAAAACTGTTTTTT
cdr3_aa: CASSWEQGAEDEKLFF

j_call: TRBJ2-1
v_call: TRBV19
clone_size: -
d_call: TRBD1
cdr3_nt: TGTGCCAGTAGTCCGGGACAGGGTTACAATGAGCAGTTCTTC
cdr3_aa: CASSPGQGYNEQFF

j_call: TRBJ2-7
v_call: TRBV28
clone_size: -
d_call: TRBD1
cdr3_nt: TGTGCCAGCAGTTTTCGGGCAGGGGGCGAGCAGTACTTC
cdr3_aa: CASSFRAGGEQYF

j_call: TRBJ1-6
v_call: TRBV19
clone_size: -
d_call: TRBD1
cdr3_nt: TGTGCCAGTCGGGACAGGGGGGATAATTCACCCCTCCACTTT
cdr3_aa: CASRDRGDNSPLHF

j_call: TRBJ1-1
v_call: TRBV30
clone_size: -
d_call: TRBD1
cdr3_nt: TGTGCCTGGGGACAGGGGATCACTGAAGCTTTCTTT
cdr3_aa: CAWGQGITEAFF

j_call: TRBJ2-7
v_call: TRBV30
clone_size: -
d_call: -
cdr3_nt: TGTGCCTGGAGTGGGCCAACTACCTCTTTAAAGCAGTACTTC
cdr3_aa: CAWSGPTTSLKQYF

j_call: TRBJ1-1
v_call: TRBV15
clone_size: -
d_call: -
cdr3_nt: TGTGCCACCAAAGAAGACAGCCCGAACACTGAAGCTTTCTTT
cdr3_aa: CATKEDSPNTEAFF

j_call: TRBJ1-6
v_call: TRBV9
clone_size: -
d_call: -
cdr3_nt: TGTGCCAGCAGCTACTGGGGCGCAGAGTCACCCCTCCACTTT
cdr3_aa: CASSYWGAESPLHF

j_call: TRBJ2-5
v_call: TRBV4-3
clone_size: -
d_call: TRBD2
cdr3_nt: TGCGCCAGCAGCCAAGAGGAGGCTAGCGGGGAGACCCAGTACTTC
cdr3_aa: CASSQEEASGETQYF

j_call: TRBJ2-7
v_call: TRBV30
clone_size: -
d_call: -
cdr3_nt: TGTGCCTGGAGTGTACTTCTTAACTACGAGCAGTACTTC
cdr3_aa: CAWSVLLNYEQYF

j_call: TRBJ2-5
v_call: TRBV13
clone_size: once
d_call: -
cdr3_nt: TGTGCCAGCAGCCCAGAACAGGCCCAAGAGACCCAGTACTTC
cdr3_aa: CASSPEQAQETQYF

j_call: TRBJ2-3
v_call: TRBV9
clone_size: medium-sized
d_call: TRBD2
cdr3_nt: TGTGCCAGCAGCATACGTCCTAGCGGGAGCACAGATACGCAGTATTTT
cdr3_aa: CASSIRPSGSTDTQYF

j_call: TRBJ2-7
v_call: TRBV11-3
clone_size: -
d_call: -
cdr3_nt: TGTGCCAGCAGCTTAGTACAGAGCTCCTACGAGCAGTACTTC
cdr3_aa: CASSLVQSSYEQYF

j_call: TRBJ1-5
v_call: TRBV23-1
clone_size: once
d_call: TRBD1
cdr3_nt: TGCGCCAGCAGTCCCTTTTTCGGGACAGGGGGACAGCCCCAGCATTTT
cdr3_aa: CASSPFFGTGGQPQHF

j_call: TRBJ1-1
v_call: TRBV5-1
clone_size: -
d_call: -
cdr3_nt: TGCGCCAGCAGCTTGGTGGGGGGAGGGGGTACTGAAGCTTTCTTT
cdr3_aa: CASSLVGGGGTEAFF

j_call: TRBJ1-5
v_call: TRBV4-3
clone_size: few
d_call: -
cdr3_nt: TGCGCCAGCAGCCCCGAGCCGGGGGGCAATCAGCCCCAGCATTTT
cdr3_aa: CASSPEPGGNQPQHF

j_call: TRBJ2-3
v_call: TRBV19
clone_size: -
d_call: -
cdr3_nt: TGTGCCAGTAGTCCAGAGGTTAGCACAGATACGCAGTATTTT
cdr3_aa: CASSPEVSTDTQYF

j_call: TRBJ1-1
v_call: TRBV5-5
clone_size: -
d_call: TRBD1
cdr3_nt: TGTGCCAGCAGCTCGCCGGACAGGGGGCTCGCTGAAGCTTTCTTT
cdr3_aa: CASSSPDRGLAEAFF

j_call: TRBJ2-5
v_call: TRBV6-4
clone_size: few
d_call: -
cdr3_nt: TGTGCCAGCAGCCCACAAGCAGGAAACCAAGAGACCCAGTACTTC
cdr3_aa: CASSPQAGNQETQYF

j_call: TRBJ2-5
v_call: TRBV5-6
clone_size: -
d_call: -
cdr3_nt: TGTGCCAGCAGCATCCGACAGGAAGAGACCCAGTACTTC
cdr3_aa: CASSIRQEETQYF

j_call: TRBJ2-7
v_call: TRBV27
clone_size: -
d_call: -
cdr3_nt: TGTGCCAGCAGTTTATCAGGACTCCTCTACGAGCAGTACTTC
cdr3_aa: CASSLSGLLYEQYF

j_call: TRBJ2-3
v_call: TRBV5-1
clone_size: -
d_call: -
cdr3_nt: TGCGCCAGCAGCTTTTACGGAGATACGCAGTACTTT
cdr3_aa: CASSFYGDTQYF

j_call: TRBJ2-7
v_call: TRBV7-9
clone_size: -
d_call: -
cdr3_nt: TGTGCCAGCAGCTTTGCAGGGGCGGGTTACGAGCAGTACTTC
cdr3_aa: CASSFAGAGYEQYF

j_call: TRBJ2-7
v_call: TRBV15
clone_size: -
d_call: TRBD2
cdr3_nt: TGTGCCACCAGCAGAGATCGGGGCGGGAGTTACGAGCAGTACTTC
cdr3_aa: CATSRDRGGSYEQYF

j_call: TRBJ1-2
v_call: TRBV27
clone_size: -
d_call: -
cdr3_nt: TGTGCCAGCAGCGCAGGGGAATTCTACACCTTC
cdr3_aa: CASSAGEFYTF

j_call: TRBJ1-1
v_call: TRBV7-9
clone_size: -
d_call: TRBD1
cdr3_nt: TGTGCCAGCAGCTTGGCTCGCGGGGTGGGACAGGGGAACACTGAAGCTTTCTTT
cdr3_aa: CASSLARGVGQGNTEAFF

j_call: TRBJ2-7
v_call: TRBV4-3
clone_size: -
d_call: TRBD2
cdr3_nt: TGCGCCAGCAGCCAAGATCCCCCGGGGGGGCCCTCCTACGAGCAGTACTTC
cdr3_aa: CASSQDPPGGPSYEQYF

j_call: TRBJ2-5
v_call: TRBV5-1
clone_size: -
d_call: -
cdr3_nt: TGCGCCAGCAGCTTGGCCGGTGACCAAGAGACCCAGTACTTC
cdr3_aa: CASSLAGDQETQYF

j_call: TRBJ2-3
v_call: TRBV5-1
clone_size: -
d_call: TRBD2
cdr3_nt: TGCGCCAGCAGCACTCAAATAGCGGGGTTGATAGATACGCAGTATTTT
cdr3_aa: CASSTQIAGLIDTQYF

j_call: TRBJ2-5
v_call: TRBV5-1
clone_size: -
d_call: TRBD1
cdr3_nt: TGCGCCAGCAGCGCGTCAACAGGGGTGGGAGAGACCCAGTACTTC
cdr3_aa: CASSASTGVGETQYF

j_call: TRBJ1-5
v_call: TRBV18
clone_size: -
d_call: -
cdr3_nt: TGTGCCAGCGAAGAGGGGGGGAAAGGCAATCAGCCCCAGCATTTT
cdr3_aa: CASEEGGKGNQPQHF

j_call: TRBJ2-2
v_call: TRBV27
clone_size: -
d_call: TRBD1
cdr3_nt: TGTGCCAGCAGTTTCGGACAGGCCACCGGGGAGCTGTTTTTT
cdr3_aa: CASSFGQATGELFF

j_call: TRBJ1-1
v_call: TRBV5-4
clone_size: -
d_call: TRBD1
cdr3_nt: TGTGCCAGCAGCCGGACAGGGTGGGTCACTGAAGCTTTCTTT
cdr3_aa: CASSRTGWVTEAFF

j_call: TRBJ2-7
v_call: TRBV2
clone_size: -
d_call: TRBD1
cdr3_nt: TGTGCCAGCACCGAGGGACAGGCTAGCTCCTACGAGCAGTACTTC
cdr3_aa: CASTEGQASSYEQYF

j_call: TRBJ2-1
v_call: TRBV6-5
clone_size: -
d_call: -
cdr3_nt: TGTGCCAGCGCCCGGGATGGGACCTACAATGAGCAGTTCTTC
cdr3_aa: CASARDGTYNEQFF

j_call: TRBJ2-7
v_call: TRBV28
clone_size: -
d_call: -
cdr3_nt: TGTGCCAGCAGTTTGGACGGGACCTACGAGCAGTACTTC
cdr3_aa: CASSLDGTYEQYF

j_call: TRBJ1-6
v_call: TRBV14
clone_size: -
d_call: -
cdr3_nt: TGTGCCAGCAGCCAAGCAGAGGCGAGTTCACCCCTCCACTTT
cdr3_aa: CASSQAEASSPLHF